Described below is a single TCR beta chain sequence and its context. Sequencing used immunoSEQ multiplex PCR; TCRdb keeps in-frame clones, though not all of them. Among millions of clones listed, less than 95% were seen once. The data belong to a study of shared clonotypes between healthy human individuals. It was CD45RO-negative cells, positively selected for CCR7, that made up naive CD8 cells, with terminally differentiated effector memory CD45RA+ cells excluded. This CDR3 comprises 14 residues. V shed 0 bases and J shed 2 bases, with 11 bases lying between them. Germline-derived CDR1 and CDR2 are SQVTM and ANQGSEA.

The origin of this receptor is a man aged 18 to 35 in good health. Sample: naive CD8+ T cells sorted from blood. The chain couples TRBV29-1 to TRBJ2-7; TRBD2 is a possible D gene (6 bases). CDR3 loop: CSVEDGGKTYEQYF. CDR3 nucleotide sequence: TGCAGCGTTGAAGATGGCGGGAAAACCTACGAGCAGTACTTC.